This T cell receptor (beta chain) comes out of a study of blood T cell repertoires in COVID-19. The overall study: PBMCs, B-cell-depleted T cells, or T cells provided the cDNA or gDNA that made up the material.

Methods used by the authors: Researchers report that nucleated cell counts were estimated from reference gene primer amplification. Libraries were prepared by immunoSEQ multiplex PCR; TCRdb keeps only in-frame clonotypes and omits some of them. Clonal size and the V and J genes are those of that table, whereas D and trimming came from the DNA. The repertoire consists of 200,000 to 300,000 clones, with approximately 90% occurring once and the leading ten covering 8% to 10%. The ends were cut back, 1 base at V and 0 bases at J, with 9 bases in the middle. Germline CDR1 LNHDA, CDR2 SQIVND (reference sequence). CDR3 size: 16 residues.

The chain is built from TRBV19 and TRBJ1-4; D possibly corresponds to TRBD1 (5 bases). The TCR sequence derives from a man aged 35 to 55 who had recovered from COVID-19. The sequencing input was PBMCs or T cells enriched from blood (not recorded which). CDR3 residues: CASSIGGLATNEKLFF. In DNA form, the CDR3 reads TGTGCCAGTAGTATAGGGGGACTCGCAACTAATGAAAAACTGTTTTTT.